The clone carrying this T cell receptor beta chain was recorded once. Its target is not known. The CDR3 sequence is 15 residues long. Germline CDR1 reads SGHNT; CDR2 reads YYREEE (reference sequence). With 2 bases removed from V and 4 bases from J, the gap between germline ends came to 13 bases. Each CDR3 protein is one row after TCRdb ran MiXCR on the 5' RACE reads. The table records about 430,000 distinct CDR3 sequences, roughly a sixth of them present only once. This specimen comes from a study of T cells after yellow fever vaccination. Turning to the study itself: Some fractions had low cell numbers, and these were prepared with SMART-Seq v4 Ultra Low Input.

Study-wide results and limits: The study noted that FACS-sorted repertoires could contain abundant clonotypes contaminating from the bulk population. Clonotype sharing between CD4 and CD8 compartments was small. On re-exposure, the response was weaker but peaked faster, at day 5 versus 15.

The source of this sequence is a young man who received the YFV17D yellow fever vaccine. The specimen was PBMCs, collected before the yellow fever booster vaccination. V gene TRBV5-4 combines with J gene TRBJ2-1, with D possibly being TRBD2 (6 bases). In DNA, the CDR3 is TGTGCCAGCAGCTTTCTGGTACGGGGGTACAATGAGCAGTTCTTC. The encoded protein is CASSFLVRGYNEQFF.